One and the same sample provided the 14 T cell receptor beta chains below, sequenced in a study of blood T cell repertoires in COVID-19. Clones were read by immunoSEQ multiplex PCR, and TCRdb kept only the in-frame ones, dropping some. This table holds about 88,000 clones, over 65% found once. Sample: peripheral blood. Every receptor here comes from a woman in her 70s with acute or convalescent COVID-19.

The J gene is TRBJ1-2, the V gene TRBV3-1 (or the pseudogene TRBV3-2); possibly TRBD1 for D (5 bases). CDR1 and CDR2 from the germline V gene are LGHDT and YNNKEL (reference sequence). The length of the CDR3 is 13 residues. V was cut by 4 bases and J by 4 bases, with 10 bases left in between. The CDR3 loop reads CASSPGQSYGYTF. In DNA, the CDR3 is TGTGCCAGCAGCCCAGGGCAGTCCTATGGCTACACCTTC.

The V gene is TRBV4-1, the J gene TRBJ2-7; D may be TRBD1 (6 bases). This CDR3 is 14 amino acids long. V lost 1 base and J lost 3, with 10 bases in between. Germline lookup yields CDR1 MGHRA and CDR2 YSYEKL. The CDR3 DNA reads TGCGCCAGCAGCCAAGGCTTACAGGGCTACGAGCAGTACGTC. It encodes CASSQGLQGYEQYV.

The V call is TRBV7-9, the J call TRBJ2-7, with D uncertain. The CDR3 sequence is 13 residues long. V dropped 5 bases and J dropped 0 bases, with 8 bases sitting between them. Germline assignment: CDR1 SEHNR and CDR2 FQNEAQ (reference sequence). CDR3 nucleotides: TGTGCCAGCAGCCCGCTGAGCTCCTACGAGCAGTACGTC. Translation: CASSPLSSYEQYV.

The genes are TRBV7-2 and TRBJ1-1; 8 positions agree with TRBD1. V dropped 5 bases and J dropped 1; count of bases not matched to a gene: 3. The CDR3 extends over 14 amino acids. Germline values: CDR1 SGHTA, CDR2 FQGNSA. Written as DNA, the CDR3 is TGTGCCAGCAGCAGGGGGACAGGGAACACTGAAGCTTTCTTT. This codes for CASSRGTGNTEAFF.

The rearrangement uses TRBV6-1 and TRBJ2-5, with 10 nucleotides matching TRBD2. After removal of 1 base from V and 5 bases from J, the junction contained 10 bases not matched to a gene. This CDR3 contains 17 residues. Germline lookup yields CDR1 MNHNS and CDR2 SASEGT. Here the CDR3 DNA reads TGTGCCAGCAGTGAAGTTGATAGCGGGGGGCCTGGGGAGACCCAGTACTTC. As protein: CASSEVDSGGPGETQYF.

This chain links TRBV18 with TRBJ2-1, with D unresolved. V was pared by 3 bases and J by 0 bases, with 15 bases between. Per the germline V gene, CDR1 is KGHSH and CDR2 is LQKENI. The CDR3 runs 17 residues. DNA for the CDR3: TGTGCCAGCTCACCTCAACAGATGTCGAGCTCCTACAATGAGCAGTTCTTC. As protein: CASSPQQMSSSYNEQFF.

This clone turned up a few times. The chain couples TRBV19 to TRBJ2-1, with D maybe TRBD2 (6 bases). The V end was cut by 6 bases, the J end by 2 bases, with 29 bases between. The CDR3 loop spans 20 amino acids. From germline, CDR1 is LNHDA and CDR2 SQIVND (reference sequence). For the CDR3, the DNA is TGTGCCAGTAGCCCAGACCCGGGAGCGGCTCCGCGGGGAGCCTACAATGAGCAGTTCTTC. Translation: CASSPDPGAAPRGAYNEQFF.

CDR3 sequence reads: CASSISPGYGYTF. The CDR3 nucleotides read TGTGCCAGTAGTATTAGCCCTGGATATGGCTACACCTTC. The chain has TRBV19 and TRBJ1-2; D unclear. The germline V gene has CDR1 LNHDA and CDR2 SQIVND (reference sequence). The CDR3 sequence is 13 residues long. V gave up 3 bases and J gave up 5 bases, with 10 bases separating them.

The chain is built from TRBV5-1 and TRBJ2-3; unclear D gene. This CDR3 comprises 14 residues. Trimming removed 0 bases from V and 2 bases from J, with 7 bases in between. Germline V CDR1 and CDR2: SGHRS, YFSETQ. DNA for the CDR3: TGCGCCAGCAGCTTGGGGCACGACACAGATACGCAGTATTTT. The encoded protein is CASSLGHDTDTQYF.

The CDR3 region has the DNA TGTGCCAGCAGTTACGGGTCGGCCCAGGGGGTCAATGAGCAGTTCTTC. Amino acids: CASSYGSAQGVNEQFF. V gene TRBV6-5 combines with J gene TRBJ2-1; 7 nucleotides line up with TRBD1. Germline CDR1 is MNHEY and CDR2 is SVGAGI. After removal of 2 bases from V and 6 bases from J, the junction contained 10 bases not matched to a gene. The CDR3 covers 16 residues.

CDR3 nucleotide sequence: TGTGCCAGTACCGAAGCAGGGGTCCGGAACACTGAAGCTTTCTTT. Amino acids: CASTEAGVRNTEAFF. The V and J genes are TRBV19 and TRBJ1-1; a weak D match, TRBD1 (6 bases). The CDR3 is made up of 15 amino acids. The germline gives CDR1 LNHDA, CDR2 SQIVND (reference sequence). The V and J ends lost 7 bases and 1 base respectively, with 16 bases between them.

V and J are TRBV5-6 and TRBJ1-3, with 8 bases matching TRBD1. CDR3 length: 14 amino acids. V lost 2 bases, J lost 6 bases, and 4 bases stayed unmatched. Germline V gene lookup returns CDR1 SGHDT and CDR2 YYEEEE. The CDR3 DNA follows: TGTGCCAGCAGCTTTGTGCAGGGGGCAAACACCATATATTTT. Translating gives CASSFVQGANTIYF.

For the CDR3, the DNA is TGTGCCAGCAGTTTGCCATTGTCAGGGGATGGCTACACCTTC. The encoded protein is CASSLPLSGDGYTF. The gene calls are TRBV28 and TRBJ1-2, with D possibly TRBD1 on 6 matching bases. The CDR3 totals 14 residues. Germline loops: CDR1 MDHEN, CDR2 SYDVKM. V lost 3 bases and J lost 6, with 14 bases in between.

V is TRBV2 and J is TRBJ1-2; 7 bases line up with TRBD1. Germline V gene lookup returns CDR1 SNHLY and CDR2 FYNNEI. The trim removed 8 bases at V and 4 bases at J, leaving 4 bases unmatched. CDR3 length: 12 residues. CDR3 nucleotides: TGTGCCAGCCGAGGGGGCGGCTATGGCTACACCTTC. Translating gives CASRGGGYGYTF.